This T cell receptor (beta chain) was profiled in a study of response to subunit inactivated influenza vaccine (dated by TCRdb to 2016 to 2019). For context, the study as a whole: The study used deep quantitative T cell receptor repertoire profiling to track responses to a trivalent subunit inactivated influenza vaccine. General conclusions and limits of the study: The authors suggested that each seasonal influenza vaccination may recruit only a limited number of new T cells.

Looking up the germline V gene yields CDR1 SGHRS and CDR2 YFSETQ. Taken from cysteine to phenylalanine, the CDR3 has 15 residues. Of all the DNA, just the CDR3 is kept, 45 bases in frame from base 1. The V and J ends are trimmed by 1 base and 0 bases, leaving 10 bases between them. The library was made by RT-PCR. This sample was sequenced with an Illumina HiSeq 2500. The public reads were reprocessed in TCRdb via fastp at Q25 and MiXCR, keeping in-frame beta chains. Merged by CDR3 protein, the rows form single entries marked with the most common genes and DNA. Here the sample has 200,000 to 300,000 distinct CDR3 sequences; 9% to 15% occur a single time. Jointly, the top ten make up 7.5% to 10% of the sample. This clonotype was picked up a small number of times. The specificity of this receptor is unknown. Qualities for individual bases were not recorded, and no much larger clone is one base off.

The chain links TRBV5-1 with TRBJ1-1; too little of a D gene remains to name it. This specimen was non-naive T cells sorted from PBMCs, taken 14 to 15 days before vaccination. The cell subset or site tag for this specimen amounts to: memory T cell fraction. This TCR was recovered from a man in his fifties who received an inactivated influenza vaccine. Donor details come from another sample of the same person, matched by shared clones. The CDR3 reads as follows: CASSLIPGMNTEAFF. The DNA is TGCGCCAGCAGCTTGATTCCGGGAATGAACACTGAAGCTTTCTTT.